Listed here is a single TCR beta chain. The sample originates from a study of T-cell memory formation after mild COVID-19. About the study: In these data, TCR clusters were largely donor specific.

MiXCR, run by TCRdb on the 5' RACE reads, gives a single entry per CDR3 protein. The sample lists around 430,000 distinct CDR3 sequences; about a sixth were seen once. The CDR3 loop spans 13 amino acids. The germline CDR1 and CDR2 sequences are ENHRY and SYGVKD. The V gene lost 0 bases and the J gene lost 5 bases, with 5 bases spanning the gap. This TCR was recovered from a man younger than 35 who had mild COVID-19 (a few samples of this study predate the infection). Cell type and time point are not known. The chain joins TRBV10-3 to TRBJ1-5, with a tentative D call TRBD1 (5 bases). Material: PBMCs or a T cell subset sorted from them (not recorded which). Written as DNA, the CDR3 is TGTGCCATCAGTGAGTCGGGGGATCAGCCCCAGCATTTT. Protein sequence: CAISESGDQPQHF.